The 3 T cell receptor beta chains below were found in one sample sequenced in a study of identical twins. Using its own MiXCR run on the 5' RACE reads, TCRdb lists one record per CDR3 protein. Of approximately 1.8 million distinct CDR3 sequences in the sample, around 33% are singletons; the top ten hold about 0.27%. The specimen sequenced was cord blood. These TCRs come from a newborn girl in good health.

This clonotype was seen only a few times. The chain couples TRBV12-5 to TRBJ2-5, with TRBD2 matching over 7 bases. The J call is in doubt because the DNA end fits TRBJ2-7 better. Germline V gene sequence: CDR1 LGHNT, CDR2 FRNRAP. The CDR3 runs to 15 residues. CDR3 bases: TGTGCTAGTGGCCCCCGGATAGCGGGCGAATACGAGCAGTACTTC. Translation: CASGPRIAGEYEQYF.

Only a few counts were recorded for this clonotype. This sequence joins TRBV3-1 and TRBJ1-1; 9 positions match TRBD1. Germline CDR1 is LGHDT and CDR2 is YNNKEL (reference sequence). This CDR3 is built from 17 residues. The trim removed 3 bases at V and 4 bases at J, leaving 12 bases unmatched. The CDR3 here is CASSQALGQGASTEAFF. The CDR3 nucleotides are TGTGCCAGCAGCCAGGCCCTGGGACAGGGCGCCAGCACTGAAGCTTTCTTT.

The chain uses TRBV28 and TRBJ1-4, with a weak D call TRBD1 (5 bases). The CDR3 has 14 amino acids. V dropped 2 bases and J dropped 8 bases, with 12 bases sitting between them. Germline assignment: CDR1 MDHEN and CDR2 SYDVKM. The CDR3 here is CASSLAPREEKLFF. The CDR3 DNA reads TGTGCCAGCAGTTTAGCCCCCAGGGAGGAAAAACTGTTTTTT.